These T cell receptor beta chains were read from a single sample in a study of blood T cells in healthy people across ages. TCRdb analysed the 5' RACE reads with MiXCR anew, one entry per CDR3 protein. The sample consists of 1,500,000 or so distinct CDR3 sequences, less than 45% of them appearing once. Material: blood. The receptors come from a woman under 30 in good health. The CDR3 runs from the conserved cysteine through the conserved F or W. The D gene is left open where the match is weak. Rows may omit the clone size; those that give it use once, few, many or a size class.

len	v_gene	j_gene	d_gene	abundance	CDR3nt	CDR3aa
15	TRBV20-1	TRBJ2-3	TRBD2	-	TGCGGTGCTGGGGGACTAACGGTTCGCACAGATACGCAGTATTTT	CGAGGLTVRTDTQYF
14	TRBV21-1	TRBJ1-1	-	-	TGTGCCAGCAGCAGACAGGGCCCGGGTACTGAAGCTTTCTTT	CASSRQGPGTEAFF
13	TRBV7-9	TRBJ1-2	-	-	TGTGCCAGCAGCTTAGTCCCCCGACCTGGCTACACCTTC	CASSLVPRPGYTF
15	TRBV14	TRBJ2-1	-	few	TGTGCCAGCAGCCAAGTTGGGCTAGCAGACAATGAGCAGTTCTTC	CASSQVGLADNEQFF
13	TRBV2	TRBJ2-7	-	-	TGTGCCAGCAGTGATGGGGCGGCCTACGAGCAGTACTTC	CASSDGAAYEQYF
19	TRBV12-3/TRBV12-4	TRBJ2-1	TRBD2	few	TGTGCCAGCACCCTCGTGACTAGCGGGGGGGCGAGCTCCTACAATGAGCAGTTCTTC	CASTLVTSGGASSYNEQFF
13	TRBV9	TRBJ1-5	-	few	TGTGCCAGCAGCGTAGGGACGGTCCAGCCCCAGCATTTT	CASSVGTVQPQHF
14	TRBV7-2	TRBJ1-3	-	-	TGTGCCAGCAGCCGCGATGCAACCGGAAACACCATATATTTT	CASSRDATGNTIYF
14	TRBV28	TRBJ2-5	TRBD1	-	TGTGCCAGCAGACTGGGACAGAGAGGGCCAACTCAGTACTTC	CASRLGQRGPTQYF
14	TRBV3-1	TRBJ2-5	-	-	TGTGCCAGCAGCCGTGGTAGCTTCTACAATGAGCAGTACTTC	CASSRGSFYNEQYF
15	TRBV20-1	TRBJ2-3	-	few	TGCAGTGCTAGAGATCAATCAGGTCGCACAGATACGCAGTATTTT	CSARDQSGRTDTQYF
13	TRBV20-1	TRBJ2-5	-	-	TGCAGTGCTAGGGATCTAGAACCAGAGACCCAGTACTTC	CSARDLEPETQYF
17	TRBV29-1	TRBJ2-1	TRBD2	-	TGCAGCGTTGAAGATCCGGCGGCTAGCGGGGGAAACAATGAGCAGTTCTTC	CSVEDPAASGGNNEQFF
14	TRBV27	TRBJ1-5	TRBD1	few	TGTGCCAGCAGGGACAGGGGGCCGCTTCAGCCCCAGCATTTT	CASRDRGPLQPQHF
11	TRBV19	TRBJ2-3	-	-	TGTGCCAGTAGGACCGCAGATACGCAGTATTTT	CASRTADTQYF
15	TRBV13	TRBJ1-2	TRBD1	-	TGTGCCAGCAGCTATAAGGGGACAGGGGAATATGGCTACACCTTC	CASSYKGTGEYGYTF
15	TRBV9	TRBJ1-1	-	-	TGTGCCAGCAGCCCCCTGGGTGCAAAACCGACTGAAGCTTTCTTT	CASSPLGAKPTEAFF
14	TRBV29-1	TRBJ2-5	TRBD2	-	TGCAGCGTTGTTCTAGCGGGGGCTTCGGAGACCCAGTACTTC	CSVVLAGASETQYF
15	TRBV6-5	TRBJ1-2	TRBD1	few	TGTGCCAGCAGTCAAACACAGGGGTTGGGCTATGGCTACACCTTC	CASSQTQGLGYGYTF
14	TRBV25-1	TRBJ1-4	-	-	TGTGCCAGCACCGCCCGGACAGCAGATGAAAAACTGTTTTTT	CASTARTADEKLFF
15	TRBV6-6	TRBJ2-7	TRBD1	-	TGTGCCAGCAGTTACGAGACAGGGACGCCCTACGAGCAGTACTTC	CASSYETGTPYEQYF
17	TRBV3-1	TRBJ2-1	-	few	TGTGCCAGCAGCCAGTGGAGGAAAGCGTTCGGGTTGCATGAGCAGTTCTTC	CASSQWRKAFGLHEQFF
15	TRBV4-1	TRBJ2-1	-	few	TGCGCCAGCAGCCAAGGTTCAGGGTGGGTAAATGAGCAGTTCTTC	CASSQGSGWVNEQFF
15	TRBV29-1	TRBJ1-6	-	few	TGCAGCGTGAGAACAGGTCCCAACTATAATTCACCCCTCCACTTT	CSVRTGPNYNSPLHF
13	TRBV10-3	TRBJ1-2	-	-	TGTGCCATCAATCCAGGGCGTTCCTATGGCTACACCTTC	CAINPGRSYGYTF
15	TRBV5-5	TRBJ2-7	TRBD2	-	TGTGCCAGCAGCTTCATACGGGGGGACGGCAACGAGCAGTACTTC	CASSFIRGDGNEQYF
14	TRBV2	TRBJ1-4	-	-	TGTGCCAGCAGTGACCGGGGGGCTAGAGAAAAACTGTTTTTT	CASSDRGAREKLFF
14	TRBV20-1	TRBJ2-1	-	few	TGCAGTGCTGGGCTCCTAGCCGACTACAATGAGCAGTTCTTC	CSAGLLADYNEQFF
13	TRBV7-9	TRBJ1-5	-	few	TGTGCCAGCAGCGCCGGGACCCATCAGCCCCAGCATTTT	CASSAGTHQPQHF
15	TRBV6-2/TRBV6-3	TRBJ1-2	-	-	TGTGCCAGCATCGACCCCGGGGGGCGATTCCATGGCTACACCTTC	CASIDPGGRFHGYTF
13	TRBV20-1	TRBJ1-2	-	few	TGCAGTGCTAGAGACAGACGTGCCTATGGCTACACCTTC	CSARDRRAYGYTF
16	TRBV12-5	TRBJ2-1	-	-	TGTGCTAGTGGTTTGAACTTTGGGGTCTCCTACAATGAGCAGTTCTTC	CASGLNFGVSYNEQFF
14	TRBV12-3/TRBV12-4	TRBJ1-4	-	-	TGTGCCAGCAGTAGAGAGGGTACGGGTGAAAAACTGTTTTTT	CASSREGTGEKLFF
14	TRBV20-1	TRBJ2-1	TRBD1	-	TGCAGTGCTCGACAGGGTCGGAGCCAAGAGACCCAGTTCTTC	CSARQGRSQETQFF
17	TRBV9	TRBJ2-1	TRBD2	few	TGTGCCAGCAGCAAACTTATAGCGGGAGGGCCAAACAATGAGCAGTTCTTC	CASSKLIAGGPNNEQFF
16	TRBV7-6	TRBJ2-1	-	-	TGTGCCAGCAGCTTAGGGTCCCGCCTTTCCTACAATGAGCAGTTCTTC	CASSLGSRLSYNEQFF
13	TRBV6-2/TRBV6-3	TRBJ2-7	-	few	TGTGCCAGCAGGCGGGATAGAGTCGACGAGCAGTACTTC	CASRRDRVDEQYF
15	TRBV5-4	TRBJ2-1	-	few	TGTGCCAGCAGCTTGTCTCTAGTTAGGGACAATGAGCAGTTCTTC	CASSLSLVRDNEQFF
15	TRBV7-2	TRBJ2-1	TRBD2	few	TGTGCCAGCAGCTTCGTTACGACTGGGAGGGATGAGCAGTTCTTC	CASSFVTTGRDEQFF
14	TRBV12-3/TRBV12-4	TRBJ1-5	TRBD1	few	TGTGCCAGCAGTTTTGGACAGGGCCATCAGCCCCAGCATTTT	CASSFGQGHQPQHF
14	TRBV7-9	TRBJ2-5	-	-	TGTGCCAGCAGCTCGCCCGGAACAGGAGAGACCCAGTACTTC	CASSSPGTGETQYF
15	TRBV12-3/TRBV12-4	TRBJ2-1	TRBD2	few	TGTGCCAGCAGTACGACTAGCGGGGGGGTCGGTGAGCAGTTCTTC	CASSTTSGGVGEQFF
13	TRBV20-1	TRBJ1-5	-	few	TGCAGTGCCATCCGGGACACCAATCAGCCCCAGCATTTT	CSAIRDTNQPQHF